This T cell receptor (beta chain) was obtained from a study of blood T cell repertoires in COVID-19. This clone was observed at least ten times. Assay: immunoSEQ multiplex PCR; the TCRdb copy retains only in-frame clones and omits some. This sample has 150,000 or so clones, with around 82% found just once. This CDR3 spans 15 amino acids. Looked up from germline, CDR1 is GTSNPN and CDR2 is SVGIG (reference sequence). Trimming took off 2 bases at V and 3 bases at J, with 14 bases between the two ends. The chain links TRBV30 to TRBJ1-3, with D perhaps matching TRBD1 (6 bases). The sequenced sample was peripheral blood. This receptor was taken from a woman aged 55-70 years with acute or convalescent COVID-19. CDR3 loop: CAWSRPPRGGNTIYF. The CDR3 DNA sequence: TGTGCCTGGAGTCGCCCTCCCAGGGGTGGAAACACCATATATTTT.